These T cell receptor beta chains were read from a single sample in a study of T-cell reconstitution after alpha-beta-depleted transplantation in children. From the PCR reads, TCRdb called clonotypes with MiXCR, one entry per CDR3 protein. The sample has 500,000 to 600,000 distinct CDR3 sequences; approximately 20% are singletons. This specimen was PBMCs from the stem cell graft donor, taken from the stem cell graft. These receptors were obtained from a human donor who donated a stem cell graft to a child with acute lymphoblastic leukemia. Both conserved end residues are part of each CDR3. Each record gives: CDR3 DNA, CDR3 protein, D gene, V gene, J gene, clone size. D genes are given only for firm matches. Only some rows state a clone size, as once, few, many or a class for expanded clones.

TGTGCCAGCAGTTACTACGAGCAGTACTTC	CASSYYEQYF	.	TRBV2	TRBJ2-7	many
TGCAGCGTAGATGAAGCTTTCTTT	CSVDEAFF	.	TRBV29-1	TRBJ1-1	few
TGTGCCAGCAGTTTGGGGGGGTATTCAGCTAACTATGGCTACACCTTC	CASSLGGYSANYGYTF	.	TRBV12-3/TRBV12-4	TRBJ1-2	.
TGTGCCAGTGTCCAGGGGAACACTGAAGCTTTCTTT	CASVQGNTEAFF	.	TRBV19	TRBJ1-1	.
TGTGCCACCAGCAGAAACAGACAGGGGACTGAGCAGTTCTTC	CATSRNRQGTEQFF	TRBD1	TRBV15	TRBJ2-1	many
TGCAGCGTTGAAGGTGGCGTGTACAATGAGCAGTTCTTC	CSVEGGVYNEQFF	.	TRBV29-1	TRBJ2-1	.
TGCAGTGCGCGACAGGGGGCGGCTGGAAACACCATATATTTT	CSARQGAAGNTIYF	TRBD1	TRBV20-1	TRBJ1-3	few
TGTGCCAGCAGTCTGAGGACTAGTATATCCTACGAGCAGTACTTC	CASSLRTSISYEQYF	TRBD2	TRBV2	TRBJ2-7	.
TGTGCCAGCAGCTCGACAGGGAATGGGGCCAACGTCCTGACTTTC	CASSSTGNGANVLTF	TRBD1	TRBV7-2	TRBJ2-6	.
TGTGCCAGCAGTTACGCGGCGGGAGCTGCCTACAATGAGCAGTTCTTC	CASSYAAGAAYNEQFF	TRBD2	TRBV6-2/TRBV6-3	TRBJ2-1	few
TGTGCCAGCAGCCGCGACGGGAGCCTTAATCAGCCCCAGCATTTT	CASSRDGSLNQPQHF	.	TRBV12-3/TRBV12-4	TRBJ1-5	few
TGTGCCAGCAGCAAATACGAGCGGGGGTCCTATGGCTACACCTTC	CASSKYERGSYGYTF	.	TRBV21-1	TRBJ1-2	few
TGTGCCAGCAGCCACCTTATAGCTAGCGGGCACAATGAGCAGTTCTTC	CASSHLIASGHNEQFF	TRBD2	TRBV3-1	TRBJ2-1	.
TGTGCCAGCTCGCAACAGGGGGCGAGGCAGCCCCAGCATTTT	CASSQQGARQPQHF	TRBD1	TRBV18	TRBJ1-5	few
TGTGCCAGCTCCGGGACTAGCGGGGCCAACTACGAGCAGTACTTC	CASSGTSGANYEQYF	TRBD2	TRBV27	TRBJ2-7	.
TGCGCCAGCAGCCGTAGCGGGGCAGACTCCTACAATGAGCAGTTCTTC	CASSRSGADSYNEQFF	TRBD2	TRBV5-1	TRBJ2-1	.
TGCGCCAGCAGCTCGCCCGGAGGGGTTGATGGAAACACCATATATTTT	CASSSPGGVDGNTIYF	.	TRBV5-1	TRBJ1-3	few
TGTGCCAGCAGTAAGGCGGTGATAAGAAGCACAGATACGCAGTATTTT	CASSKAVIRSTDTQYF	.	TRBV7-3	TRBJ2-3	few
TGCAGGGCCGCAGCGGGACAGCACAATTCTAGCAATCAGCCCCAGCATTTT	CRAAAGQHNSSNQPQHF	TRBD1	TRBV20-1	TRBJ1-5	few
TGTGCCAGCAGCCGAGGGACTAGCGTCACCTACGAGCAGTACTTC	CASSRGTSVTYEQYF	TRBD2	TRBV5-5	TRBJ2-7	.
TGTGCCAGCTGGAGAAACACCGGGGAGCTGTTTTTT	CASWRNTGELFF	.	TRBV12-3/TRBV12-4	TRBJ2-2	.
TGTGCCAGCAGTCGTAGGTCCGGGGAGCTGTTTTTT	CASSRRSGELFF	.	TRBV27	TRBJ2-2	once
TGTGCCTCCAGGGGATTGGTCACTGAAGCTTTCTTT	CASRGLVTEAFF	.	TRBV10-3	TRBJ1-1	once
TGCAGTGCTAGAGCTAGCGGGAGCGTTCGGGATACGCAGTATTTT	CSARASGSVRDTQYF	TRBD2	TRBV20-1	TRBJ2-3	.
TGTGCCAGCAGTTTCCCAGGTGTGACTAACAATGAGCAGTTCTTC	CASSFPGVTNNEQFF	.	TRBV27	TRBJ2-1	.
TGTGCCAGCAGCTCATACCTAAAGCCAGACAGCAATCAGCCCCAGCATTTT	CASSSYLKPDSNQPQHF	.	TRBV7-2	TRBJ1-5	.
TGTGCCAGCAGTTTAGGACTCGCTGCGCAGTATTTT	CASSLGLAAQYF	.	TRBV12-3/TRBV12-4	TRBJ2-3	.
TGCGCCAGCAGCTCCGACAGGGGGATACACTACGAGCAGTACTTC	CASSSDRGIHYEQYF	TRBD1	TRBV5-1	TRBJ2-7	.
TGTGCCAGCAGTTTAGAGGTCAGCAATCAGCCCCAGCATTTT	CASSLEVSNQPQHF	.	TRBV12-3/TRBV12-4	TRBJ1-5	.
TGTGCCAGCAGCTTAGGCGTGGGTGAAGCTTTCTTT	CASSLGVGEAFF	.	TRBV7-9	TRBJ1-1	.
TGTGCCAGCAGCCAAAGAGGGGGCCGAAGGACTGAAGCTTTCTTT	CASSQRGGRRTEAFF	TRBD1	TRBV14	TRBJ1-1	once
TGTGCCAGCTCACCCGGGACACTCCACTACGAGCAGTACTTC	CASSPGTLHYEQYF	.	TRBV18	TRBJ2-7	few
TGTGCCAGCAGCTACGGGACTAGCGGGAGGGTTTGGAATGAGCAGTTCTTC	CASSYGTSGRVWNEQFF	TRBD2	TRBV7-2	TRBJ2-1	few
TGTGCCAGCAGCAAACGGGGGGGAGTAAGCGGGAGAGAGACCCAGTACTTC	CASSKRGGVSGRETQYF	.	TRBV21-1	TRBJ2-5	.
TGCGCCAGCAGCCAAGATCCTTCAGCGGGAGGGCCCCCGGGGGAGCTGTTTTTT	CASSQDPSAGGPPGELFF	TRBD2	TRBV4-1	TRBJ2-2	once
TGTGCCACTGGGGGAGCGGGAGGGGCCTACGAGCAGTACTTC	CATGGAGGAYEQYF	TRBD2	TRBV12-3/TRBV12-4	TRBJ2-7	few
TGCGCCAGCAGCTTAAAGGGGGCAACCTTTCGTTGGTTCTTC	CASSLKGATFRWFF	TRBD1	TRBV5-1	TRBJ2-1	.
TGTGCCAGCAGTTTAGAGGGCGGGGAGTACGCGAACACCGGGGAGCTGTTTTTT	CASSLEGGEYANTGELFF	.	TRBV12-3/TRBV12-4	TRBJ2-2	.
TGCGCCAGCAGCGACGGGACAGGGATCTCCTACGAGCAGTACTTC	CASSDGTGISYEQYF	TRBD1	TRBV5-1	TRBJ2-7	few
TGTGCCAGCAAGAGGACAGGGGGTTCCTACGAGCAGTACTTC	CASKRTGGSYEQYF	TRBD1	TRBV27	TRBJ2-7	.
TGTGCCAGCAGGATTAAAGGCTTTAGCTATGGCTACACCTTC	CASRIKGFSYGYTF	.	TRBV6-1	TRBJ1-2	.
TGTGCCAGCAGTTTAGCGGGAGAAGGCACAGATACGCAGTATTTT	CASSLAGEGTDTQYF	.	TRBV12-3/TRBV12-4	TRBJ2-3	few
TGCGCCAGCAGCGCGGGAGCGGGCCAAGAGACCCAGTACTTC	CASSAGAGQETQYF	TRBD2	TRBV5-1	TRBJ2-5	.
TGTGCCAGCTCACCATACCTGGGGCCTCCCTACGAGCAGTACTTC	CASSPYLGPPYEQYF	.	TRBV18	TRBJ2-7	few
TGCAGCGCATTGACAGGGGGCAGAAACGAGCAGTACTTC	CSALTGGRNEQYF	TRBD1	TRBV29-1	TRBJ2-7	.
TGTGCCAGCACTCGACGTGCGGGAGGGCCCGGCGATGAGCAGTTCTTC	CASTRRAGGPGDEQFF	TRBD2	TRBV6-1	TRBJ2-1	.